This T cell receptor (beta chain) was recorded in a study of blood T cells in healthy people across ages. Across the whole study: Template switching picked up about one barcoded beta molecule for each two T cells.

The CDR3 sequence is 16 residues long. V was trimmed by 1 base and J by 2 bases, leaving 14 bases between them. CDR1 is MGHDK and CDR2 is SYGVNS in the germline V gene. General study results and limits: Strong correlation linked observed beta diversity and percent naive T cells. It was held that diversity estimates obtained from one million T cells represented underestimates. TCR beta diversity, measured per million T cells, fell in a roughly linear way with age.

The second PCR ran about 6 to 11 cycles with a sample-barcoded 5' primer and J-beta primers. TCRdb reprocessed the 5' RACE reads via MiXCR and lists one record per CDR3 protein. The table has around 1.5 million distinct CDR3 sequences, approximately 32% seen once. Points on this clonotype: Its target is unknown.

The sequence was obtained from a woman younger than 45 in good health. Sequencing was done on a sample of blood. The genes are TRBV25-1 and TRBJ2-5; D gene unclear. As DNA, the CDR3 is TGTGCCAGCAGTGAATCCCGACCTCTAGAGCAAGAGACCCAGTACTTC. This sequence encodes CASSESRPLEQETQYF.